Listed here are 12 T cell receptor beta chains from one sample, sequenced in a study of Graves' ophthalmopathy and Graves' hyperthyroidism. CDR3 regions of TCR beta were amplified from RNA transcripts. RT-PCR was first run with HTBI primers, then multiplex PCR in a second round. TCRdb ran MiXCR on the multiplex PCR reads and lists one entry per CDR3 protein. The repertoire includes about 590,000 distinct CDR3 sequences, roughly 40% of them detected once, and about 4.2% sits in the top ten. The sequencing sample was made of peripheral blood or thyroid tissue (not recorded which). These receptors all come from an adult man with Graves' hyperthyroidism.

The rearrangement links TRBV20-1 to TRBJ1-3; no clear D. Looked up from germline, CDR1 is DFQATT and CDR2 is SNEGSKA (reference sequence). CDR3 length: 14 residues. Trimming pared 3 bases from V and 8 bases from J, leaving 17 bases between. CDR3 sequence (DNA): TGCAGTGCTAGTTCGGGGAACTATGGCTACACCATATATTTT. Amino acid sequence: CSASSGNYGYTIYF.

The chain joins TRBV2 to TRBJ1-1; no definite D call. Trimming took 7 bases from V and 1 from J, leaving 10 bases between them. This CDR3 has 13 residues. Germline V gives CDR1 SNHLY, CDR2 FYNNEI. CDR3 residues: CASIGSGNTEAFF. In DNA, the CDR3 is TGTGCCAGCATCGGTAGCGGGAACACTGAAGCTTTCTTT. The whole variable domain, remainder taken from reference TRBV2 and TRBJ1-1, is EPEVTQTPSHQVTQMGQEVILRCVPISNHLYFYWYRQILGQKVEFLVSFYNNEISEKSEIFDDQFSVERPDGSNFTLKIRSTKLEDSAMYFCASIGSGNTEAFFGQGTRLTVV.

This clonotype was detected a few times. The chain combines TRBV15 with TRBJ2-5; 10 positions agree with TRBD2. V lost 8 bases to trimming and J lost 5 bases; unmatched junction nucleotides: 11. CDR1 and CDR2 from the germline V gene are LNHNV and YYDKDF (reference sequence). This CDR3 is built from 15 residues. CDR3 amino acids: CATLGPSGSGETQYF. In DNA form, the CDR3 reads TGTGCCACCCTTGGGCCTAGCGGGAGTGGGGAGACCCAGTACTTC.

V is TRBV25-1 and J is TRBJ2-7; 11 nucleotides match TRBD2. Germline lookup yields CDR1 MGHDK and CDR2 SYGVNS. Trimming took 8 bases from V and 4 from J; bases not matched to a gene: 10. The CDR3 consists of 15 residues. The CDR3 DNA is TGTGCCAGCGTCGCTGGGACTAGCGGTAATTACGAGCAGTACTTC. It translates to CASVAGTSGNYEQYF.

This clonotype showed up many times. This chain links TRBV29-1 with TRBJ2-7, with D maybe TRBD1 (7 bases). The V gene lost 7 bases and the J gene lost 7 bases, with 17 bases spanning the gap. Per the germline V gene, CDR1 is SQVTM and CDR2 is ANQGSEA. The CDR3 is made up of 12 amino acids. CDR3 sequence: CSAGQAGGEQYF. The CDR3 DNA reads TGCAGCGCAGGACAGGCCGGGGGAGAGCAGTACTTC.

This clonotype appeared many times. The chain joins TRBV20-1 to TRBJ2-7, with 8 bases that match TRBD2. CDR1 is DFQATT and CDR2 is SNEGSKA in the germline V gene (reference sequence). With 2 bases clipped from V and 4 bases from J, the junction kept 7 bases outside the gene matches. The CDR3 is made up of 14 amino acids. CDR3 sequence (DNA): TGCAGTGCTAGAAGGGAGGGACTAGGGTACGAGCAGTACTTC. This gives the protein CSARREGLGYEQYF.

This clonotype was seen only a few times. The V and J genes are TRBV10-3 and TRBJ2-3; 8 bases are shared with TRBD2. This CDR3 is 16 amino acids long. With V trimmed by 4 bases and J by 1 base, 7 bases remained unmatched. Germline assignment: CDR1 ENHRY and CDR2 SYGVKD. In nucleotides, the CDR3 is TGTGCCATCAGTGGATTAGCGGGGTGGGGCACAGATACGCAGTATTTT. Its protein product is CAISGLAGWGTDTQYF.

This clonotype was seen ten or more times. V gene TRBV20-1 combines with J gene TRBJ1-1, with 7 bases identical to TRBD1. CDR1 and CDR2 from the germline V gene are DFQATT and SNEGSKA (reference sequence). V lost 2 bases to trimming and J lost 3 bases; unmatched junction nucleotides: 9. The CDR3 length is 15 residues. This CDR3 reads CSARPRDRPYTEAFF. CDR3 coding DNA: TGCAGTGCTAGACCGCGGGACAGACCTTACACTGAAGCTTTCTTT.

V usage is TRBV29-1 and J usage is TRBJ2-6, with 14 bases lining up with TRBD2. Germline-derived CDR1 and CDR2 are SQVTM and ANQGSEA. Losses at the gene ends were 1 base for V and 1 base for J; bases not matched to a gene: 6. The CDR3 has 19 residues. CDR3 in amino acids: CSVEGLAGGPFSGANVLTF. As DNA, the CDR3 is TGCAGCGTTGAAGGACTAGCGGGAGGGCCCTTTTCTGGGGCCAACGTCCTGACTTTC. The full variable domain, its missing parts supplied by reference TRBV29-1 and TRBJ2-6, is SAVISQKPSRDICQRGTSLTIQCQVDSQVTMMFWYRQQPGQSLTLIATANQGSEATYESGFVIDKFPISRPNLTFSTLTVSNMSPEDSSIYLCSVEGLAGGPFSGANVLTFGAGSRLTVL.

Turning to this clonotype: A much larger clone lies a single base off, so this may be a read error. V and J are TRBV7-9 and TRBJ2-2; 7 nucleotides match TRBD2. This CDR3 has 15 amino acids. Per germline, CDR1 SEHNR and CDR2 FQNEAQ (reference sequence). After removal of 5 bases from V and 6 bases from J, the junction contained 9 bases not matched to a gene. The CDR3 region is CASSQRLATPGELFF. The DNA for the CDR3 is TGTGCCAGCAGCCAAAGACTAGCTACACCCGGGGAGCTGTTTTTT. Together with reference TRBV7-9 and TRBJ2-2, the CDR3 gives the full variable domain: DTGVSQNPRHKITKRGQNVTFRCDPISEHNRLYWYRQTLGQGPEFLTYFQNEAQLEKSRLLSDRFSAERPKGSFSTLEIQRTEQGDSAMYLCASSQRLATPGELFFGEGSRLTVL.

This clonotype has ten or more counts. This chain links TRBV7-6 with TRBJ1-1, with TRBD1 as a possible D gene (5 bases). V lost 1 base and J 6 bases, leaving 12 bases between the germline ends. There are 14 residues in the CDR3. Germline V gene lookup returns CDR1 SGHVS and CDR2 FNYEAQ. CDR3 DNA sequence: TGTGCCAGCAGCTTAGGCAGGGAAGGACCTGAAGCTTTCTTT. The encoded protein is CASSLGREGPEAFF. The complete variable domain, with remaining parts taken from reference TRBV7-6 and TRBJ1-1, reads GAGVSQSPRYKVTKRGQDVALRCDPISGHVSLYWYRQALGQGPEFLTYFNYEAQQDKSGLPNDRFSAERPEGSISTLTIQRTEQRDSAMYRCASSLGREGPEAFFGQGTRLTVV.

The CDR3 reads CASSSSAGTRSGLTQYF. Here the CDR3 DNA reads TGTGCCAGCAGCTCTTCCGCCGGGACCCGTTCGGGTTTGACGCAGTATTTT. V gene TRBV7-9 combines with J gene TRBJ2-3, with D possibly called TRBD1 or TRBD2 (5 bases each). CDR1 is SEHNR and CDR2 is FQNEAQ in the germline V gene (reference sequence). Trimming removed 4 bases from V and 9 bases from J, with 26 bases in between. The CDR3 has 17 residues. The variable domain in full, completed from reference TRBV7-9 and TRBJ2-3, reads DTGVSQNPRHKITKRGQNVTFRCDPISEHNRLYWYRQTLGQGPEFLTYFQNEAQLEKSRLLSDRFSAERPKGSFSTLEIQRTEQGDSAMYLCASSSSAGTRSGLTQYFGPGTRLTVL.